The T cell receptor beta chain described here comes from a study of human T cells and chemical hapten exposure. In the authors' methods: The number of TCRs in each sample had a median of approximately 95,000 and spanned roughly 23,224 to 700,000. From the RACE reads, TCRdb called clonotypes with MiXCR, one entry per CDR3 protein. For this entry, the V and J calls and clone size follow TCRdb and not the study's own pipeline. The sample lists about 93,000 distinct CDR3 sequences, 6.5% to 10% occurring once. Time point specified: pre-sensitization, week 0. Regarding treatment: therapeutic diphenylcyclopropenone sensitization with weekly scalp DPC. Per germline, CDR1 MDHEN and CDR2 SYDVKM. The CDR3 covers 18 residues. V was clipped by 2 bases and J by 1 base; unmatched bases: 11.

The TCR sequence derives from a man aged 40-49 years with alopecia areata. Some clones in this sample may be carry-over from other donors' samples. The sample consisted of whole blood, taken in connection with sensitization to the hapten diphenylcyclopropenone (DPC). The chain recombines TRBV28 with TRBJ2-3; 8 positions agree with TRBD1. The CDR3 coding sequence is TGTGCCAGCAGTTTACCTCTAAACAGGGGGAGTGGCACAGATACGCAGTATTTT. As protein: CASSLPLNRGSGTDTQYF.